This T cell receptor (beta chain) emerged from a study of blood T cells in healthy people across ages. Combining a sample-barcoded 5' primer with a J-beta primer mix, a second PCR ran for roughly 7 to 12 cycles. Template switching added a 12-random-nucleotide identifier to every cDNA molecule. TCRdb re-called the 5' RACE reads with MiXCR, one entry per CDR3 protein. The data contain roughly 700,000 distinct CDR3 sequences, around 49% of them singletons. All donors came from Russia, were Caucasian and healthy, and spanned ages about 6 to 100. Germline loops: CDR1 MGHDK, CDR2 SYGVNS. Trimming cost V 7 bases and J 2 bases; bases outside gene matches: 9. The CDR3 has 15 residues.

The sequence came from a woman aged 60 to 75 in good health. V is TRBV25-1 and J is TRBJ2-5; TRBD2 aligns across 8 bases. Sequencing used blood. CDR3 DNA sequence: TGTGCCAGCACCCCGGGGGGGAGGCCTCAAGAGACCCAGTACTTC. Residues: CASTPGGRPQETQYF.